This T cell receptor (beta chain) derives from a study of Graves' ophthalmopathy and Graves' hyperthyroidism. Whole-study context: Before any treatment was given, at initial diagnosis, peripheral blood was collected.

If no ophthalmopathy appeared within 18 months of follow-up, hyperthyroidism was termed stable. The authors amplified TCR beta CDR3 regions, and they did so from RNA transcripts for repertoire sequencing. The first round was an RT-PCR with HTBI primers, and the second round was a multiplex PCR. TCRdb redid the calling of the multiplex PCR reads with MiXCR, one entry per CDR3 protein. The table shows 400,000 or so distinct CDR3 sequences, with roughly 17% occurring only once. This clonotype was detected ten times or more. Its target is not known. V was pared by 6 bases and J by 3 bases, with 7 bases of the junction left unmatched. The germline CDR1 and CDR2 sequences are MDHEN and SYDVKM. This CDR3 is built from 15 residues. Regarding the study as a whole: The model achieved about 67% sensitivity and around 72% specificity for ophthalmopathy progression.

The rearrangement links TRBV28 to TRBJ2-7, with 11 positions matching TRBD2. The TCR originated in an adult woman with stable Graves' hyperthyroidism. The sequencing input was peripheral blood. CDR3 sequence: CASRLAGGTIYEQYF. CDR3 coding DNA: TGTGCCAGCAGGCTAGCGGGAGGTACAATCTACGAGCAGTACTTC. The full variable domain, completed using reference TRBV28 and TRBJ2-7, is DVKVTQSSRYLVKRTGEKVFLECVQDMDHENMFWYRQDPGLGLRLIYFSYDVKMKEKGDIPEGYSVSREKKERFSLILESASTNQTSMYLCASRLAGGTIYEQYFGPGTRLTVT.